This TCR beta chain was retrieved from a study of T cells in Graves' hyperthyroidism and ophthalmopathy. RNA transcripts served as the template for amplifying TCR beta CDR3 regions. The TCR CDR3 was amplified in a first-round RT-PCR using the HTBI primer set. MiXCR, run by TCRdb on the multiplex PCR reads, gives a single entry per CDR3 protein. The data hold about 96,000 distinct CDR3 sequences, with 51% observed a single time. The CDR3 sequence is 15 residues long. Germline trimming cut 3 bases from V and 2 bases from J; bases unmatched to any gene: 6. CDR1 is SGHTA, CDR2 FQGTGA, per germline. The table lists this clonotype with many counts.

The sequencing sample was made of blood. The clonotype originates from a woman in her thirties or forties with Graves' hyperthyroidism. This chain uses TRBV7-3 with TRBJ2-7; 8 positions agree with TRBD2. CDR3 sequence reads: CASSLAGSGAYEQYF. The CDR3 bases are TGTGCCAGCAGCTTGGCTGGTAGCGGGGCCTACGAGCAGTACTTC.